One and the same sample provided the 17 T cell receptor beta chains below, sequenced in a study of CD8 T cells in Susac syndrome. After extraction with the RNeasy kit, roughly 0.5 to 1 ug of the RNA was reverse transcribed using random hexamers. In TCRdb, the immunoSEQ multiplex PCR reads were re-called with MiXCR into one record per CDR3 protein. The profile shows 160,000 or so distinct CDR3 sequences, about 90% of them singletons. Sequenced material: CD4+ T cells from PBMCs. These TCRs come from a human donor in good health.

The V gene is TRBV18, the J gene TRBJ2-1; D call uncertain. This CDR3 is built from 13 residues. CDR1 and CDR2 (germline): KGHSH, LQKENI. V lost 2 bases, J lost 7 bases, and 9 bases lay in between. DNA for the CDR3: TGTGCCAGCTCACCATCCCAAGGAAATGAGCAGTTCTTC. It is translated as CASSPSQGNEQFF.

As DNA, the CDR3 is TGTGCCAGCAGCTCGAGGCCCCGGACCACTGAAGCTTTCTTT. This translates into CASSSRPRTTEAFF. The genes are TRBV11-2 and TRBJ1-1, with unresolved D. Trimming left V 4 bases short and J 4 bases short, with 13 bases between. The CDR3 is made up of 14 amino acids. Germline lookup yields CDR1 SGHAT and CDR2 FQNNGV. The full variable domain, rest sourced from reference TRBV11-2 and TRBJ1-1, is EAGVAQSPRYKIIEKRQSVAFWCNPISGHATLYWYQQILGQGPKLLIQFQNNGVVDDSQLPKDRFSAERLKGVDSTLKIQPAKLEDSAVYLCASSSRPRTTEAFFGQGTRLTVV.

The gene calls are TRBV5-1 and TRBJ2-5; 7 nucleotides agree with TRBD2. The V gene's germline CDR1 is SGHRS and CDR2 YFSETQ. Trimming at V came to 4 bases and at J to 3 bases, leaving 3 bases not matched to a gene. This CDR3 has 13 amino acids. The CDR3: CASSQLAEETQYF. The DNA of the CDR3 is TGCGCCAGCAGCCAGCTAGCGGAAGAGACCCAGTACTTC.

This chain uses TRBV6-2 or TRBV6-3 with TRBJ2-7; 9 bases align to TRBD2. The germline V gene has CDR1 MNHEY and CDR2 SVGEGT. J was trimmed by 6 bases and V by 5 bases; bases with no gene match: 5. The length of the CDR3 is 13 residues. The CDR3 spells CASSLAGTAEQYF. CDR3 bases: TGTGCCAGCAGTCTAGCGGGGACGGCCGAGCAGTACTTC.

The genes are TRBV6-5 and TRBJ1-3; D not certain. Germline assignment: CDR1 MNHEY and CDR2 SVGAGI. The V end lost 7 bases, the J end lost 0 bases, and 10 bases lay between the germline ends. CDR3 size: 14 residues. DNA for the CDR3: TGTGCCAGCACGTACAGCCTCTCTGGAAACACCATATATTTT. Protein sequence: CASTYSLSGNTIYF.

V gene TRBV6-2 or TRBV6-3 combines with J gene TRBJ1-1; D not certain. With 6 bases removed from V and 1 base from J, the gap between germline ends came to 15 bases. The CDR3 sequence is 15 residues long. The germline V gene has CDR1 MNHEY and CDR2 SVGEGT. The CDR3 loop is CASRDESTKNTEAFF. For the CDR3, the DNA is TGTGCCAGCAGGGACGAAAGTACAAAGAACACTGAAGCTTTCTTT.

The V and J genes are TRBV28 and TRBJ2-5, with 11 positions matching TRBD2. The germline CDR1 and CDR2 sequences are MDHEN and SYDVKM. This CDR3 is built from 13 residues. V lost 8 bases to trimming and J lost 5 bases; unmatched junction nucleotides: 4. CDR3 DNA: TGTGCCAGCTTATTAGCGGGAGGGGAGACCCAGTACTTC. It is translated as CASLLAGGETQYF.

This clonotype showed up just a few times. The chain combines TRBV12-3 or TRBV12-4 with TRBJ2-3; no clear D. CDR3 length: 11 amino acids. The germline V and J ends were trimmed by 5 bases and 6 bases, with 6 bases remaining between them. For the CDR3, the DNA is TGTGCCAGCAGTGCCTTCGATACGCAGTATTTT. Translation: CASSAFDTQYF.

The chain is built from TRBV28 and TRBJ1-1; 9 nucleotides align to TRBD1. Germline V gene lookup returns CDR1 MDHEN and CDR2 SYDVKM. The CDR3 covers 15 residues. Trimming at V came to 3 bases and at J to 5 bases, leaving 7 bases not matched to a gene. The CDR3 DNA follows: TGTGCCAGCAGTTTCGGGACAGGGAAGAGGACTGAAGCTTTCTTT. Residues: CASSFGTGKRTEAFF.

This rearrangement joins TRBV5-1 to TRBJ2-7; no clear D. This CDR3 has 14 residues. The V gene lost 2 bases and the J gene lost 3 bases, with 12 bases spanning the gap. Germline CDR1 SGHRS, CDR2 YFSETQ. CDR3 region: CASSLKNRDYEQYF. Here the CDR3 DNA reads TGCGCCAGCAGCTTAAAGAATCGCGACTACGAGCAGTACTTC.

The chain carries TRBV7-2 and TRBJ2-4; the D call may be TRBD1 or TRBD2 (5 bases each). Trimming shortened V by 4 bases and J by 6 bases, and 10 bases separated the two germline ends. CDR3 size: 13 residues. Germline CDR1 reads SGHTA; CDR2 reads FQGNSA. CDR3 protein: CASSSGAGNIQYF. CDR3 in DNA: TGTGCCAGCAGCTCCGGGGCGGGAAACATTCAGTACTTC.

The CDR3 DNA follows: TGTGCCAGCAGTGAAGCGCAGGGTCTGAACACTGAAGCTTTCTTT. It encodes CASSEAQGLNTEAFF. The J gene is TRBJ1-1, the V gene TRBV6-1; TRBD1 might be the D (5 bases). Trimming stripped 0 bases from V and 0 bases from J, with 8 bases between. The CDR3 spans 15 residues. CDR1 and CDR2 from the germline V gene are MNHNS and SASEGT.

The table lists this clonotype with a few counts. The chain employs TRBV29-1 and TRBJ1-2; 8 positions match TRBD1. Germline CDR1 is SQVTM and CDR2 is ANQGSEA. V was clipped by 3 bases and J by 4 bases; unmatched bases: 7. The CDR3 extends over 14 amino acids. The CDR3 is CSVDKAGGTYGYTF. The DNA of the CDR3 is TGCAGCGTTGATAAGGCAGGGGGCACCTATGGCTACACCTTC.

This sequence joins TRBV5-1 and TRBJ2-5; 12 positions match TRBD2. CDR3 size: 14 residues. The V gene's germline CDR1 is SGHRS and CDR2 YFSETQ. The J segment lost 5 bases and the V segment lost 4 bases, leaving 3 bases of the junction unmatched. This chain's CDR3 is CASSATSGSETQYF. The CDR3 coding sequence is TGCGCCAGCAGCGCGACTAGCGGGAGTGAGACCCAGTACTTC.

The J gene is TRBJ2-3, the V gene TRBV6-5, with a possible D match to TRBD2 (6 bases). The CDR3 has 13 amino acids. V was pared by 7 bases and J by 3 bases, with 11 bases between. CDR1 is MNHEY, CDR2 SVGAGI, per germline. CDR3 region: CASNAAGTDTQYF. CDR3 sequence (DNA): TGTGCCAGCAATGCTGCGGGAACAGATACGCAGTATTTT.

V and J are TRBV7-6 and TRBJ1-6, with TRBD1 as a possible D gene (5 bases). Between the trimmed V and J ends, which lost 5 bases and 6 bases, there was a span of 17 bases. The germline V gene encodes CDR1 SGHVS and CDR2 FNYEAQ. The CDR3 is 16 amino acids. Here the CDR3 reads CASSPQGRQTNSPLHF. CDR3 nucleotides: TGTGCCAGCAGCCCCCAGGGCCGACAGACTAATTCACCCCTCCACTTT.

The CDR3 DNA reads TGTGCCAGCAGCCTCAAGTACTCTGGGGCCAACGTCCTGACTTTC. Translating gives CASSLKYSGANVLTF. The chain has TRBV7-2 and TRBJ2-6, with no clear D. The germline V and J ends were trimmed by 5 bases and 0 bases, with 8 bases remaining between them. The length of the CDR3 is 15 residues. Germline V gene sequence: CDR1 SGHTA, CDR2 FQGNSA. Variable domain in full (rest from reference TRBV7-2 and TRBJ2-6): GAGVSQSPSNKVTEKGKDVELRCDPISGHTALYWYRQSLGQGLEFLIYFQGNSAPDKSGLPSDRFSAERTGGSVSTLTIQRTQQEDSAVYLCASSLKYSGANVLTFGAGSRLTVL.